A selection of T cell receptor beta chains follows, all from one sample in a study of control samples from healthy donors and cancer patients. Only in-frame clones appear in the TCRdb table, and some are missing; sequencing was by immunoSEQ multiplex PCR. The table lists under 85,000 clones, 75% to 85% of them singletons. What was sequenced was PBMCs. The receptors were sampled from a man in his sixties with head and neck cancer. CDR3s include the opening cysteine and the closing phenylalanine or tryptophan. Fields, in order: CDR3 protein, CDR3 DNA, clone size, D gene, V gene, J gene. D genes are given only for firm matches. Size is omitted from some rows. Given values are once, few, many or a class for expanded clones.

cdr3_aa: CASSQPRTGNEKLFF
cdr3_nt: TGCGCCAGCAGCCAACCCAGGACAGGGAATGAAAAACTGTTTTTT
clone_size: NA
d_call: TRBD1
v_call: TRBV4-1
j_call: TRBJ1-4

cdr3_aa: CASSYSPFGYEAFF
cdr3_nt: TGTGCCAGCAGTTACTCTCCGTTCGGCTATGAAGCTTTCTTT
clone_size: NA
d_call: NA
v_call: TRBV6-6
j_call: TRBJ1-1

cdr3_aa: CASSLPPVDETQYF
cdr3_nt: TGCGCCAGCAGCTTGCCCCCCGTCGATGAGACCCAGTACTTC
clone_size: NA
d_call: NA
v_call: TRBV5-1
j_call: TRBJ2-5

cdr3_aa: CASSLGQGYNQPQHF
cdr3_nt: TGTGCCAGCAGTCTCGGACAGGGCTACAATCAGCCCCAGCATTTT
clone_size: NA
d_call: TRBD1
v_call: TRBV6-2/TRBV6-3
j_call: TRBJ1-5

cdr3_aa: CASSLDGGARETQYF
cdr3_nt: TGCGCCAGCAGCTTGGATGGGGGAGCCCGGGAGACCCAGTACTTC
clone_size: NA
d_call: NA
v_call: TRBV5-1
j_call: TRBJ2-5

cdr3_aa: CAITKTGDTEAFF
cdr3_nt: TGTGCCATCACTAAGACAGGGGACACTGAAGCTTTCTTT
clone_size: few
d_call: TRBD1
v_call: TRBV10-3
j_call: TRBJ1-1

cdr3_aa: CASSYQGWDYGYTF
cdr3_nt: TGCGCCAGCAGCTATCAGGGGTGGGACTATGGCTACACCTTC
clone_size: few
d_call: NA
v_call: TRBV5-1
j_call: TRBJ1-2

cdr3_aa: CASSPYSGTGRTGELFF
cdr3_nt: TGTGCCAGCTCACCATACTCCGGGACAGGACGCACCGGGGAGCTGTTTTTT
clone_size: NA
d_call: TRBD1
v_call: TRBV18
j_call: TRBJ2-2

cdr3_aa: CASSVGLAGYEQYF
cdr3_nt: TGTGCCAGCAGCGTGGGACTAGCGGGCTACGAGCAGTACTTC
clone_size: NA
d_call: TRBD2
v_call: TRBV5-6
j_call: TRBJ2-7

cdr3_aa: CASSDGPGQYF
cdr3_nt: TGTGCCAGCAGCGACGGACCGGGGCAGTACTTC
clone_size: few
d_call: NA
v_call: TRBV11-2
j_call: TRBJ2-7

cdr3_aa: CASSMVWGNNQPQHF
cdr3_nt: TGTGCCAGTAGTATGGTGTGGGGGAACAATCAGCCCCAGCATTTT
clone_size: NA
d_call: NA
v_call: TRBV19
j_call: TRBJ1-5

cdr3_aa: CASSPDLIREQYF
cdr3_nt: TGTGCCAGCAGCCCTGATCTGATCCGGGAGCAGTACTTC
clone_size: NA
d_call: NA
v_call: TRBV11-2
j_call: TRBJ2-7

cdr3_aa: CASSPVGAPQSQFF
cdr3_nt: TGTGCCAGCAGTCCCGTAGGGGCTCCACAATCTCAGTTCTTC
clone_size: NA
d_call: NA
v_call: TRBV6-2/TRBV6-3
j_call: TRBJ2-1

cdr3_aa: CASSPRVNYNEQFF
cdr3_nt: TGTGCCAGCAGCCCTCGGGTAAACTACAATGAGCAGTTCTTC
clone_size: few
d_call: NA
v_call: TRBV11-2
j_call: TRBJ2-1

cdr3_aa: CASSIRPRGYGYTF
cdr3_nt: TGTGCCAGTAGTATTCGTCCCAGGGGCTATGGCTACACCTTC
clone_size: few
d_call: NA
v_call: TRBV19
j_call: TRBJ1-2

cdr3_aa: CASSYPQRNQPQHF
cdr3_nt: TGTGCCAGCAGTTATCCACAGCGCAATCAGCCCCAGCATTTT
clone_size: NA
d_call: NA
v_call: TRBV6-2/TRBV6-3
j_call: TRBJ1-5

cdr3_aa: CASSEVSRSSGRSYEQYF
cdr3_nt: TGTGCCAGCAGTGAAGTCTCCAGGAGTAGCGGGAGGTCCTACGAGCAGTACTTC
clone_size: NA
d_call: TRBD2
v_call: TRBV6-1
j_call: TRBJ2-7

cdr3_aa: CATSRGSMSGTDTQYF
cdr3_nt: TGTGCCACCAGCAGAGGTTCGATGTCCGGCACAGATACGCAGTATTTT
clone_size: NA
d_call: NA
v_call: TRBV15
j_call: TRBJ2-3

cdr3_aa: CASRSGGRYTGELFF
cdr3_nt: TGTGCCAGCAGGTCCGGAGGGCGATACACCGGGGAGCTGTTTTTT
clone_size: NA
d_call: NA
v_call: TRBV6-5
j_call: TRBJ2-2

cdr3_aa: CTSSRKTTQYF
cdr3_nt: TGCACCAGCAGCCGGAAAACTACGCAGTATTTT
clone_size: NA
d_call: NA
v_call: TRBV1
j_call: TRBJ2-3

cdr3_aa: CASSYRGSGAKNIQYF
cdr3_nt: TGTGCCAGCAGTTACCGAGGTTCCGGAGCCAAAAACATTCAGTACTTC
clone_size: NA
d_call: NA
v_call: TRBV6-2/TRBV6-3
j_call: TRBJ2-4

cdr3_aa: CASSMGARTDTQYF
cdr3_nt: TGTGCCAGCAGCATGGGGGCTAGAACAGATACGCAGTATTTT
clone_size: NA
d_call: NA
v_call: TRBV5-4
j_call: TRBJ2-3

cdr3_aa: CASSQDWGSSNQPQHF
cdr3_nt: TGTGCCAGCAGCCAAGATTGGGGCAGTAGCAATCAGCCCCAGCATTTT
clone_size: NA
d_call: NA
v_call: TRBV3-1/TRBV3-2
j_call: TRBJ1-5

cdr3_aa: CAWSRDTTTNEKLFF
cdr3_nt: TGTGCCTGGAGCCGGGACACCACAACTAATGAAAAACTGTTTTTT
clone_size: NA
d_call: NA
v_call: TRBV30
j_call: TRBJ1-4

cdr3_aa: CASRAGWDTGELFF
cdr3_nt: TGTGCCAGCAGAGCAGGGTGGGACACCGGGGAGCTGTTTTTT
clone_size: NA
d_call: NA
v_call: TRBV27
j_call: TRBJ2-2

cdr3_aa: CASSPRDSKKYEQYF
cdr3_nt: TGTGCCAGCAGCCCTCGGGACTCTAAAAAATACGAGCAGTACTTC
clone_size: NA
d_call: NA
v_call: TRBV7-9
j_call: TRBJ2-7

cdr3_aa: CASSPGQIQEAFF
cdr3_nt: TGTGCCAGCTCACCCGGACAGATACAAGAAGCTTTCTTT
clone_size: NA
d_call: NA
v_call: TRBV18
j_call: TRBJ1-1

cdr3_aa: CASSPWTSGTDTQYF
cdr3_nt: TGTGCCAGTAGTCCCTGGACTAGCGGCACAGATACGCAGTATTTT
clone_size: NA
d_call: TRBD2
v_call: TRBV19
j_call: TRBJ2-3

cdr3_aa: CASSRDDKQFF
cdr3_nt: TGTGCCAGCTCACGGGACGATAAGCAGTTCTTC
clone_size: NA
d_call: NA
v_call: TRBV18
j_call: TRBJ2-1

cdr3_aa: CASSQVQGYTGELFF
cdr3_nt: TGTGCCAGCAGCCAAGTACAGGGTTACACCGGGGAGCTGTTTTTT
clone_size: NA
d_call: NA
v_call: TRBV3-1/TRBV3-2
j_call: TRBJ2-2

cdr3_aa: CASSPHPSGQPQHF
cdr3_nt: TGTGCCAGCAGCCCCCACCCGTCGGGTCAGCCCCAGCATTTT
clone_size: NA
d_call: NA
v_call: TRBV11-2
j_call: TRBJ1-5

cdr3_aa: CASSHPGDSSYEQYF
cdr3_nt: TGTGCCAGTAGTCATCCGGGCGATAGCTCCTACGAGCAGTACTTC
clone_size: NA
d_call: NA
v_call: TRBV19
j_call: TRBJ2-7

cdr3_aa: CASRNRQGNTIYF
cdr3_nt: TGTGCCAGTAGAAACCGACAGGGAAACACCATATATTTT
clone_size: NA
d_call: NA
v_call: TRBV19
j_call: TRBJ1-3

cdr3_aa: CASSLERAADTQYF
cdr3_nt: TGTGCCAGCAGCTTGGAAAGGGCGGCAGATACGCAGTATTTT
clone_size: once
d_call: NA
v_call: TRBV5-4
j_call: TRBJ2-3

cdr3_aa: CASSPARLEETQYF
cdr3_nt: TGTGCCAGCAGCCCCGCCCGACTAGAAGAGACCCAGTACTTC
clone_size: NA
d_call: NA
v_call: TRBV7-2
j_call: TRBJ2-5

cdr3_aa: CASSLGYYQPQHF
cdr3_nt: TGTGCCAGCTCCCTGGGTTATTATCAGCCCCAGCATTTT
clone_size: NA
d_call: NA
v_call: TRBV12-3/TRBV12-4
j_call: TRBJ1-5

cdr3_aa: CASSRGPPGSYGYTF
cdr3_nt: TGTGCCAGCAGCCGCGGACCTCCCGGGAGCTATGGCTACACCTTC
clone_size: NA
d_call: NA
v_call: TRBV6-5
j_call: TRBJ1-2

cdr3_aa: CASGSRQVDLETQYF
cdr3_nt: TGTGCTAGTGGTTCACGACAGGTTGACTTGGAGACCCAGTACTTC
clone_size: NA
d_call: NA
v_call: TRBV12-5
j_call: TRBJ2-5

cdr3_aa: CASSLQGSGQFF
cdr3_nt: TGCGCCAGCAGCTTGCAGGGAAGTGGGCAGTTCTTC
clone_size: NA
d_call: NA
v_call: TRBV5-1
j_call: TRBJ2-1

cdr3_aa: CASSLGGAGANVLTF
cdr3_nt: TGTGCCAGCAGTTTAGGAGGGGCTGGGGCCAACGTCCTGACTTTC
clone_size: NA
d_call: NA
v_call: TRBV28
j_call: TRBJ2-6

cdr3_aa: CASSLAAGQGVNEQFF
cdr3_nt: TGTGCCAGCAGCTTAGCAGCGGGACAGGGAGTGAATGAGCAGTTCTTC
clone_size: NA
d_call: TRBD1
v_call: TRBV7-2
j_call: TRBJ2-1

cdr3_aa: CASSFPVEGGYTF
cdr3_nt: TGTGCCAGCAGTTTCCCCGTGGAGGGAGGCTACACCTTC
clone_size: NA
d_call: NA
v_call: TRBV6-5
j_call: TRBJ1-2

cdr3_aa: CASSQAGGPGEQFF
cdr3_nt: TGCGCCAGCAGCCAAGCGGGAGGGCCGGGTGAGCAGTTCTTC
clone_size: few
d_call: TRBD2
v_call: TRBV4-1
j_call: TRBJ2-1

cdr3_aa: CASSQVTAGDGYTF
cdr3_nt: TGCGCCAGCAGCCAAGTAACGGCAGGGGATGGCTACACCTTC
clone_size: NA
d_call: NA
v_call: TRBV4-1
j_call: TRBJ1-2

cdr3_aa: CASRDDRGRSDTQYF
cdr3_nt: TGTGCCAGCAGGGACGACAGGGGGCGGTCAGATACGCAGTATTTT
clone_size: NA
d_call: TRBD1
v_call: TRBV6-5
j_call: TRBJ2-3

cdr3_aa: CASALTSFAYEQFF
cdr3_nt: TGTGCCAGCGCTCTCACAAGCTTTGCCTATGAGCAGTTCTTC
clone_size: once
d_call: NA
v_call: TRBV7-8
j_call: TRBJ2-1

cdr3_aa: CASSPGRSTDTQYF
cdr3_nt: TGTGCCAGCAGCCCGGGACGGAGCACAGATACGCAGTATTTT
clone_size: NA
d_call: NA
v_call: TRBV7-9
j_call: TRBJ2-3

cdr3_aa: CASSQITGTAGELFF
cdr3_nt: TGTGCCAGCAGCCAGATTACCGGTACCGCCGGGGAGCTGTTTTTT
clone_size: NA
d_call: NA
v_call: TRBV3-1/TRBV3-2
j_call: TRBJ2-2

cdr3_aa: CASSPTGTGGHGEQYF
cdr3_nt: TGTGCCAGCTCACCAACCGGGACAGGGGGGCATGGAGAGCAGTACTTC
clone_size: NA
d_call: TRBD1
v_call: TRBV18
j_call: TRBJ2-7

cdr3_aa: CASSYLVAGDRNEQFF
cdr3_nt: TGTGCCAGCAGTTACCTGGTAGCGGGGGACCGCAATGAGCAGTTCTTC
clone_size: NA
d_call: TRBD2
v_call: TRBV6-5
j_call: TRBJ2-1

cdr3_aa: CASSYAGRAEDTQYF
cdr3_nt: TGTGCCAGCAGTTACGCAGGGAGGGCGGAGGATACGCAGTATTTT
clone_size: NA
d_call: TRBD2
v_call: TRBV6-5
j_call: TRBJ2-3

cdr3_aa: CASSLHRATREQFF
cdr3_nt: TGTGCCAGCAGCTTACACCGGGCGACGCGTGAGCAGTTCTTC
clone_size: NA
d_call: NA
v_call: TRBV7-2
j_call: TRBJ2-1

cdr3_aa: CASSSTASTDTQYF
cdr3_nt: TGCGCCAGCAGCTCCACGGCTAGCACAGATACGCAGTATTTT
clone_size: NA
d_call: NA
v_call: TRBV5-1
j_call: TRBJ2-3

cdr3_aa: CASSLYPGQGAGELFF
cdr3_nt: TGTGCCAGCAGTTTATACCCGGGACAGGGGGCCGGGGAGCTGTTTTTT
clone_size: NA
d_call: TRBD1
v_call: TRBV27
j_call: TRBJ2-2